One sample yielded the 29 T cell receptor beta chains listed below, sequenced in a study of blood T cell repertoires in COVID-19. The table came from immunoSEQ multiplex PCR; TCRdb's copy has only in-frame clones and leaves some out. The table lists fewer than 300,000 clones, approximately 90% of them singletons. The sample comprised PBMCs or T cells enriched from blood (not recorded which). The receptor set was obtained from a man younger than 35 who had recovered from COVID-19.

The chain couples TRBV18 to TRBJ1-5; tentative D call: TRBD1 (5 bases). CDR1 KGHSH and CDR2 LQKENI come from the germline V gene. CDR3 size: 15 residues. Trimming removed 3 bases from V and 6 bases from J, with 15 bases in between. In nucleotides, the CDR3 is TGTGCCAGCTCACCTTCCGGGCGCCAGGGTCAGCCCCAGCATTTT. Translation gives CASSPSGRQGQPQHF.

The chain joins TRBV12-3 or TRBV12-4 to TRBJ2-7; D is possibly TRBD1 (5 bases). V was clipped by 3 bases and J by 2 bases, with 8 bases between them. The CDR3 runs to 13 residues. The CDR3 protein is CASSFSGTYEQYF. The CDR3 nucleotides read TGTGCCAGCAGTTTTTCAGGGACCTACGAGCAGTACTTC.

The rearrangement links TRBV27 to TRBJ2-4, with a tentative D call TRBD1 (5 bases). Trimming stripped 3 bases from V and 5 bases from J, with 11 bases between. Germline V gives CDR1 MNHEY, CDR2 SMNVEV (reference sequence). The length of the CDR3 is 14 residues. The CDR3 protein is CASSLQGPQNIQYF. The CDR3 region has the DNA TGTGCCAGCAGTTTGCAGGGTCCCCAAAACATTCAGTACTTC.

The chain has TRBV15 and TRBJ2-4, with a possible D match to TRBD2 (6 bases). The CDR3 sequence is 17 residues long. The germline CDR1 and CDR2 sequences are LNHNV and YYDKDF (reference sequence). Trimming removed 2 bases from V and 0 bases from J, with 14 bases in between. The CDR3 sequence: CATSRKPRGIAKNIQYF. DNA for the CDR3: TGTGCCACCAGCAGAAAACCGCGGGGAATAGCCAAAAACATTCAGTACTTC.

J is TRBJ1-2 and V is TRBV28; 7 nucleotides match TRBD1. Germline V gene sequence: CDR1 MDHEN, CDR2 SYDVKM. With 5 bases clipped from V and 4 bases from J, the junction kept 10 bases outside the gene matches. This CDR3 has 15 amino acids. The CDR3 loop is CASSTYETGTYGYTF. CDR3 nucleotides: TGTGCCAGCAGTACCTATGAGACAGGGACCTATGGCTACACCTTC.

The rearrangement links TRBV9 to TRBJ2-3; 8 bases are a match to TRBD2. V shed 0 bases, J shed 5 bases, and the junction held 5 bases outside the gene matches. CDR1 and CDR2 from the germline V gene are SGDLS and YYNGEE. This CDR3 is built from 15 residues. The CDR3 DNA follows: TGTGCCAGCAGCGTAGATCAGCGGGAGAAAGATACGCAGTATTTT. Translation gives CASSVDQREKDTQYF.

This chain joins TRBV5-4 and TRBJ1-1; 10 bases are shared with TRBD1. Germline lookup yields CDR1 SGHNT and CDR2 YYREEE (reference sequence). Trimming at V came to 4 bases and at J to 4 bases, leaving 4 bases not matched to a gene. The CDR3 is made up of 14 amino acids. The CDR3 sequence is CASSPGQGSTEAFF. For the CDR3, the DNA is TGTGCCAGCAGCCCGGGACAGGGGAGCACTGAAGCTTTCTTT.

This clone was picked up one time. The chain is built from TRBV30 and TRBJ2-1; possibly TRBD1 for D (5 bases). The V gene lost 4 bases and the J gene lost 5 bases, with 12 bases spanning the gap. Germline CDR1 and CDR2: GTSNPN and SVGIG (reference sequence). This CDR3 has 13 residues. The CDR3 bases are TGTGCCTGGACCAGGACACTAAACAATGAGCAGTTCTTC. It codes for CAWTRTLNNEQFF. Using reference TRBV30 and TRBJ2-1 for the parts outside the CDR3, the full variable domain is SQTIHQWPATLVQPVGSPLSLECTVEGTSNPNLYWYRQAAGRGLQLLFYSVGIGQISSEVPQNLSASRPQDRQFILSSKKLLLSDSGFYLCAWTRTLNNEQFFGPGTRLTVL.

The CDR3 here is CASRVGGSAWEQYF. CDR3 in DNA: TGTGCCAGCAGGGTCGGAGGGTCGGCTTGGGAGCAGTACTTC. J is TRBJ2-7 and V is TRBV13; D possibly corresponds to TRBD2 (6 bases). Deletions cut 6 bases from V and 7 bases from J, with 19 bases between. This CDR3 comprises 14 residues. The germline V gene has CDR1 PRHDT and CDR2 FYEKMQ (reference sequence).

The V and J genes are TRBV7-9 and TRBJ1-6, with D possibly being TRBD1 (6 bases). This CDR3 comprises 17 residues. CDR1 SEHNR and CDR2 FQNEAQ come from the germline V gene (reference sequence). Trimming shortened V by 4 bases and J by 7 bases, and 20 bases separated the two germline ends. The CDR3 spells CASSSWEGGGPNSPLHF. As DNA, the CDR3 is TGTGCCAGCAGCTCATGGGAAGGGGGGGGACCAAATTCACCCCTCCACTTT. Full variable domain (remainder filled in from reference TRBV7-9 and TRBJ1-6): DTGVSQNPRHKITKRGQNVTFRCDPISEHNRLYWYRQTLGQGPEFLTYFQNEAQLEKSRLLSDRFSAERPKGSFSTLEIQRTEQGDSAMYLCASSSWEGGGPNSPLHFGNGTRLTVT.

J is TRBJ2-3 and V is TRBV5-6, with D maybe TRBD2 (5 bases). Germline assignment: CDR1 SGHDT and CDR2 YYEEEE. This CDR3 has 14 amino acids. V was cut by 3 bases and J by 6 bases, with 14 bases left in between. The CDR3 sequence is CASSSRPGSDTQYF. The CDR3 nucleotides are TGTGCCAGCAGCTCGCGGCCGGGGAGCGATACGCAGTATTTT.

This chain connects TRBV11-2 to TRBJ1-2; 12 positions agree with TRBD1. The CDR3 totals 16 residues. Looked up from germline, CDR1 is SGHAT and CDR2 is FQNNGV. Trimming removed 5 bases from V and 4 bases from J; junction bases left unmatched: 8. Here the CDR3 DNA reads TGTGCCAGCAGCCCGGGGGACAGGGGGCACGTCTATGGCTACACCTTC. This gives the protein CASSPGDRGHVYGYTF.

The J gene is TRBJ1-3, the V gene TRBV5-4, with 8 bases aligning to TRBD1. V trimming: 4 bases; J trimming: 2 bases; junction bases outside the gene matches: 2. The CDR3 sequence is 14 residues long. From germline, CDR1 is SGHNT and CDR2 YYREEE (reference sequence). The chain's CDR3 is CASSADRAGNTIYF. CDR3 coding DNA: TGTGCCAGCAGCGCGGACAGGGCTGGAAACACCATATATTTT.

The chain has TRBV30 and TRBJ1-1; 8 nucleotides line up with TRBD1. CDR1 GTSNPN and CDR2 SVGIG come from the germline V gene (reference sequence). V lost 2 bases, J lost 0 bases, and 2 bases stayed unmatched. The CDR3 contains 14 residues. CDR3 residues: CAWSSGGLNTEAFF. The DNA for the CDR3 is TGTGCCTGGAGTTCAGGGGGCCTGAACACTGAAGCTTTCTTT.

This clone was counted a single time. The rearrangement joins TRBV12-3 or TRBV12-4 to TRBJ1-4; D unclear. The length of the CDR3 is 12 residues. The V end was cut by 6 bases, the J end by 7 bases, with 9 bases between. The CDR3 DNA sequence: TGTGCCAGCAGCCGGGAACCTGAAAAACTGTTTTTT. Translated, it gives CASSREPEKLFF.

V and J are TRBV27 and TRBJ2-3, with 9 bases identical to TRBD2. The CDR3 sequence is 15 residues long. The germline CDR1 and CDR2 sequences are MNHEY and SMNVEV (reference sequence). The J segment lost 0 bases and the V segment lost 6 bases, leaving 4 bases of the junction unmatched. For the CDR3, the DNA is TGTGCCAGCAGCATTACTAGCGGGAGCACAGATACGCAGTATTTT. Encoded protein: CASSITSGSTDTQYF.

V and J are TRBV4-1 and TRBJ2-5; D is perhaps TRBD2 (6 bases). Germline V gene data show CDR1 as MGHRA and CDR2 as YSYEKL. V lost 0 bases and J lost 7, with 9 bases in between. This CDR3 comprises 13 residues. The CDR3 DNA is TGCGCCAGCAGCCAAGACGGCGGGGTGACCCAGTACTTC. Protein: CASSQDGGVTQYF.

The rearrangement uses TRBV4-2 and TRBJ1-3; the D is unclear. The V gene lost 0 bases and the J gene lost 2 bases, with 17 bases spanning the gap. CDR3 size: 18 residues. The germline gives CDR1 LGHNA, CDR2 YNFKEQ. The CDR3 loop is CASSQDHYTGKAGNTIYF. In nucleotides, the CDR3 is TGTGCCAGCAGCCAAGACCACTATACGGGGAAGGCTGGAAACACCATATATTTT.

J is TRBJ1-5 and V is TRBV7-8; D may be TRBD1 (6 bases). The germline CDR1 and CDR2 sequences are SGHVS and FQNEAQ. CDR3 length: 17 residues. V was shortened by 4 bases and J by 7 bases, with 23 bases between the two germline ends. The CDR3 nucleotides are TGTGCCAGCAGCTCCTATATGGGGGGGCGAAATGGGCAGCCCCAGCATTTT. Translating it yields CASSSYMGGRNGQPQHF.

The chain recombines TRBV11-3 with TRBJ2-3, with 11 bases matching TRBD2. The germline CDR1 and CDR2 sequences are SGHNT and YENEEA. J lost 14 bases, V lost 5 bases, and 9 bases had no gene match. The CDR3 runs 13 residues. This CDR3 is CASSLGLAENLYF. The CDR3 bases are TGTGCCAGCAGCCTGGGACTAGCGGAGAACCTGTATTTT.

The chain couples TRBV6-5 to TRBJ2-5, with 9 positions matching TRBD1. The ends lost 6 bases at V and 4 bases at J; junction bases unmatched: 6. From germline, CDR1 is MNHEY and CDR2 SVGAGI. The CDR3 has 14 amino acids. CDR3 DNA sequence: TGTGCCAGCAGACCGGGACAGGGTTTAGAGACCCAGTACTTC. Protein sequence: CASRPGQGLETQYF.

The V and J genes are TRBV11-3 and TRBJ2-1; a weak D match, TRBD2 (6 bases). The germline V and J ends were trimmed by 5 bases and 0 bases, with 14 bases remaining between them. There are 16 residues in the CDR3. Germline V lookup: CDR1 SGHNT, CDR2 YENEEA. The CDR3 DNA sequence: TGTGCCAGCAGCCCCGGGGGATCCAGCTCCTACAATGAGCAGTTCTTC. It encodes CASSPGGSSSYNEQFF.

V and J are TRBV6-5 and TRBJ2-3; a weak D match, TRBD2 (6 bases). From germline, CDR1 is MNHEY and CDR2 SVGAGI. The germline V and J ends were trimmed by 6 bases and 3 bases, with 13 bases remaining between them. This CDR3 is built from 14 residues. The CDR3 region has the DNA TGTGCCAGCAGGTACGAGGAGGGGACAGATACGCAGTATTTT. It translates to CASRYEEGTDTQYF.

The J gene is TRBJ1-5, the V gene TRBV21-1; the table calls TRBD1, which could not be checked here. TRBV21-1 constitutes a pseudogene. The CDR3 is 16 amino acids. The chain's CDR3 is CASSKTVAGERQPQHF. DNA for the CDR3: TGTGCCAGCAGCAAAACCGTGGCAGGGGAACGTCAGCCCCAGCATTTT.

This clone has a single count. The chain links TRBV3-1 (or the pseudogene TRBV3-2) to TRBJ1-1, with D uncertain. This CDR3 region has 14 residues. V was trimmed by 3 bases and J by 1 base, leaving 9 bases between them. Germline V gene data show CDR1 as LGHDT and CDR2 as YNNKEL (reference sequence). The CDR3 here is CASSQDYRNTEAFF. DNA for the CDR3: TGTGCCAGCAGCCAGGACTATAGGAACACTGAAGCTTTCTTT.

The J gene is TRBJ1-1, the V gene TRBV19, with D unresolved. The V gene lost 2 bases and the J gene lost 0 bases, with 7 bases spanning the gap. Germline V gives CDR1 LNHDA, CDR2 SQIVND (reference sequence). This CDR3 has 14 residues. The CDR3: CASSIYSMNTEAFF. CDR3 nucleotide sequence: TGTGCCAGTAGTATATACAGCATGAACACTGAAGCTTTCTTT.

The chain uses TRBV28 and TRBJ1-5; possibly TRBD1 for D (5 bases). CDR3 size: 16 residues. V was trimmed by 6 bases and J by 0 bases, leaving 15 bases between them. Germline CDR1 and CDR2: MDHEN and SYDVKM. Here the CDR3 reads CASSPARENSNQPQHF. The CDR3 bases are TGTGCCAGCAGCCCAGCCAGGGAAAATAGCAATCAGCCCCAGCATTTT.

CDR3 in DNA: TGTGCCAGCAGCTTGCCCGGGACAACCCCAGATACGCAGTATTTT. This sequence encodes CASSLPGTTPDTQYF. This chain joins TRBV5-8 and TRBJ2-3, with a tentative D call TRBD1 (6 bases). The CDR3 consists of 15 residues. Germline CDR1 is SGHTS and CDR2 is YDEGEE. Trimming took off 1 base at V and 4 bases at J, with 13 bases between the two ends.

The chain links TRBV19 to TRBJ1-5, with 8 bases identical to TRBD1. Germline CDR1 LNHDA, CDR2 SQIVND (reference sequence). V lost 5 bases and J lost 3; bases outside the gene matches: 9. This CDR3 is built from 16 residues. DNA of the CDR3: TGTGCCAGTAGTTACTGGACAGGGAGATTCAATCAGCCCCAGCATTTT. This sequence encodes CASSYWTGRFNQPQHF. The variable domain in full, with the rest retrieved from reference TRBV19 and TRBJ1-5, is DGGITQSPKYLFRKEGQNVTLSCEQNLNHDAMYWYRQDPGQGLRLIYYSQIVNDFQKGDIAEGYSVSREKKESFPLTVTSAQKNPTAFYLCASSYWTGRFNQPQHFGDGTRLSIL.